This T cell receptor beta chain was recovered during a study of cytomegalovirus exposure and HLA in healthy donors. Study-wide background: A later analysis reported the same platform for the 120 or so validation repertoires and the 500 to 700 first-cohort repertoires. The study, taken as a whole, reports: Some TCR beta chains (164 of them) were listed as cytomegalovirus-associated.

Profiling relied on immunoSEQ multiplex PCR, and the TCRdb table lists in-frame clones only, not all of them. The table has around 170,000 clones, 85% seen once. As concerns this clone: Its antigen is still unknown.

CDR3 length equals 13 residues. Germline V lookup: CDR1 SEHNR, CDR2 FQNEAQ (reference sequence). V lost 5 bases and J lost 3, with 11 bases in between. This chain connects TRBV7-9 to TRBJ2-7; tentative D call: TRBD2 (5 bases). This clonotype was obtained from a man in his late teens or twenties in good health and CMV-seropositive. The material sequenced was PBMCs. As DNA, the CDR3 is TGTGCCAGCAGCCGCGGGCGGCTCTACGAGCAGTACTTC. Its translation is CASSRGRLYEQYF.